One T cell receptor beta chain is described in this entry. CDR3 length: 18 residues. In germline, CDR1 is MGHRA, CDR2 YSYEKL. V lost 0 bases, J lost 4 bases, and 10 bases stayed unmatched. This sample is drawn from a study of blood T cell repertoires in COVID-19. Profiling relied on immunoSEQ multiplex PCR, and the TCRdb table lists in-frame clones only, not all of them. The sample carries about 140,000 clones, roughly 88% recorded once. V gene TRBV4-1 combines with J gene TRBJ2-2; 8 bases align to TRBD2. The source is a woman aged 50 to 60 with acute or convalescent COVID-19. The sample comprised peripheral blood. CDR3 loop: CASSQEEPGLDPTGELFF. DNA of the CDR3: TGCGCCAGCAGCCAAGAAGAACCGGGACTAGACCCCACCGGGGAGCTGTTTTTT.